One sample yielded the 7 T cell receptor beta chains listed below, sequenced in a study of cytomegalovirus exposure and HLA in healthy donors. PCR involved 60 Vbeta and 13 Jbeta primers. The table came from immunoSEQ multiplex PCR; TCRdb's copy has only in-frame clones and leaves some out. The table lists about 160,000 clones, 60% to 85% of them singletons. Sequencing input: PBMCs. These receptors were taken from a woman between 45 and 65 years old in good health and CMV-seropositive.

CDR3 protein: CASSPDGGEFNYGYTF. The CDR3 coding sequence is TGTGCCAGCAGTCCAGATGGGGGGGAGTTTAACTATGGCTACACCTTC. The chain uses TRBV11-2 and TRBJ1-2, with D perhaps matching TRBD1 (5 bases). Trimming pared 6 bases from V and 1 base from J, leaving 18 bases between. CDR1 is SGHAT and CDR2 is FQNNGV in the germline V gene. CDR3 length equals 16 residues. The full variable domain, with the rest looked up from reference TRBV11-2 and TRBJ1-2, is EAGVAQSPRYKIIEKRQSVAFWCNPISGHATLYWYQQILGQGPKLLIQFQNNGVVDDSQLPKDRFSAERLKGVDSTLKIQPAKLEDSAVYLCASSPDGGEFNYGYTFGSGTRLTVV.

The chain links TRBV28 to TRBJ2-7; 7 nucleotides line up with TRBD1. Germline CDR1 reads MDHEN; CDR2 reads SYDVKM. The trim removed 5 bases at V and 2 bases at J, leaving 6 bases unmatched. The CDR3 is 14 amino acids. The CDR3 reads CASSRGQSTYEQYF. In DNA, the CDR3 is TGTGCCAGCAGTCGGGGACAGTCGACCTACGAGCAGTACTTC.

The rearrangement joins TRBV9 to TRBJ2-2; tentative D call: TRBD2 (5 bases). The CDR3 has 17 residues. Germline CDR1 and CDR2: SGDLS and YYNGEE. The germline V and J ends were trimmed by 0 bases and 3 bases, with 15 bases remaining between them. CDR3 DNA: TGTGCCAGCAGCGTAGGCTGGCCTGGGCGGGACACCGGGGAGCTGTTTTTT. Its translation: CASSVGWPGRDTGELFF. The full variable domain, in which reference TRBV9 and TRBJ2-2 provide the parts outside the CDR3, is DSGVTQTPKHLITATGQRVTLRCSPRSGDLSVYWYQQSLDQGLQFLIQYYNGEERAKGNILERFSAQQFPDLHSELNLSSLELGDSALYFCASSVGWPGRDTGELFFGEGSRLTVL.

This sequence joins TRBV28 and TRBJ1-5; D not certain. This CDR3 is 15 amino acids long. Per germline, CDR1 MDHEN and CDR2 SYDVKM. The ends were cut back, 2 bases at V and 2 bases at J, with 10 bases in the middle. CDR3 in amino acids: CASSLAGLGNQPQHF. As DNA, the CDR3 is TGTGCCAGCAGTTTAGCGGGGTTGGGCAATCAGCCCCAGCATTTT.

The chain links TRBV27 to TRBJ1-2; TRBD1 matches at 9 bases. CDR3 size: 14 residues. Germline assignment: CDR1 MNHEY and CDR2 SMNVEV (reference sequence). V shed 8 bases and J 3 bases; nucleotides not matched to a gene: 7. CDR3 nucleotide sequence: TGTGCCAGCGCACTGGGACAGGGACACTATGGCTACACCTTC. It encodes CASALGQGHYGYTF.

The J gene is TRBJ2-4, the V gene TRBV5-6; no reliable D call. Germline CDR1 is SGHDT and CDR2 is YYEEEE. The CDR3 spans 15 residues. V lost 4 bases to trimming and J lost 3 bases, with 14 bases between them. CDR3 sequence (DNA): TGTGCCAGCAGCCTTCTGAGTGGTGGCAAAAACATTCAGTACTTC. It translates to CASSLLSGGKNIQYF.

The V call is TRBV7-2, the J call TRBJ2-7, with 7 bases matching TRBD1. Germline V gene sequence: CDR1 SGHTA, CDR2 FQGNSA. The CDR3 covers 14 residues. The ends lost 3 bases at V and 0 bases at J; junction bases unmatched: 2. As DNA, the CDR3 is TGTGCCAGCAGCTTTGGGACAGTCTCCTACGAGCAGTACTTC. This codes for CASSFGTVSYEQYF.